This TCR beta chain was retrieved from a study of blood T cell repertoires in COVID-19. Germline V lookup: CDR1 SQVTM, CDR2 ANQGSEA. This CDR3 has 15 amino acids. Between the trimmed V and J ends, which lost 5 bases and 1 base, there was a span of 17 bases. Measured with immunoSEQ multiplex PCR; TCRdb has only the in-frame clones, and not every one. The sample has 150,000 or so clones, 86% seen once; the top ten hold 7%. Sequencing used peripheral blood. This TCR was sampled from a man between 45 and 60 years old with active or convalescent COVID-19. The V gene is TRBV29-1, the J gene TRBJ1-2; D ambiguous. The CDR3 nucleotides read TGCAGCGTTCTAACCTGGCAGGCGCTTAACTATGGCTACACCTTC. This translates into CSVLTWQALNYGYTF.